This T cell receptor (beta chain) was retrieved from a study of cytomegalovirus exposure and HLA in healthy donors (TCRdb year 2017). Notes on the research overall: An earlier analysis of about 560 of the donors reported approximately 300 Gb of sequence data and 117 million unique TCR beta sequences obtained from roughly 170 million T cells. Around 300 gigabases of sequencing data and approximately 93 million unique TCR sequences were included in an early release covering several hundred HLA-typed donors. Of the roughly 400 genotyped donors, roughly 80% were placed in the genetic ancestry cluster associated with self-reported Caucasian donors. The study was designed to test whether signatures of past pathogen exposure could be identified by cataloging public T cell receptors. The study used immunosequencing to profile the T cell repertoires of approximately 640 subjects and linked those repertoires to cytomegalovirus serostatus. Along with the roughly 670-subject first cohort, a separate validation cohort of about 110 different subjects was used. To predict cytomegalovirus infection status, the study combined high-throughput TCR immunosequencing, statistical association of individual TCRs with disease status, and machine learning. A later analysis re-examined previously published TCR beta repertoires from more than 650 donors and added high-resolution HLA genotyping to investigate patterns of TCR occurrence. Rather than drawing on any new phenotypic data, the later analysis identified candidate immune exposures from TCR beta sequences and the way those sequences occurred across donors. An earlier analysis of several hundred of the donors applied high-throughput TCR beta sequencing to assess whether each TCR beta V gene segment acted as functional or pseudogenic. Donor age, sex, ethnicity and CMV serostatus were compiled alongside the repertoire data. A later genetic analysis took genome-wide SNP genotypes for 398 of the 666 donors and used that subset as a discovery cohort. Every discovery cohort repertoire had been produced on one sequencing platform. Both class I and class II loci were covered by HLA typing, at four-digit resolution. Typing coverage differed by locus: A, B, C, DRB1 and DQB1 were typed in roughly 620-640 donors, DQA1 in about 550, DPA1 in some 570, and DPB1 in about 450. Because of strong linkage in the cohort, a few DR-DQ haplotypes were treated as single units for association and clustering. Across approximately 420 genotyped donors of the cohort, an average of about 200,000 unique TCR beta nucleotide sequences per donor were sequenced, and approximately 17% of those sequences were non-productive.

With regard to this clone: Its antigen is currently not known. Per-base quality was not reported, and no clone a single base away is much larger than it.

The cohort comprised around 690 healthy bone marrow donors. At the time of sampling, every cohort member was nominally healthy, though immune exposures that went unrecorded were likely present. The donor was CMV seropositive and belonged to the group of about 290 seropositive cohort members. Each donor provided a peripheral blood sample, and peripheral blood mononuclear cells were used for TCR beta sequencing. The Qiagen DNeasy Blood Extraction Kit was used to extract genomic DNA from the blood cell samples. The method was the immunoSEQ multiplex PCR assay. For the multiplex PCR, a mixture combining 60 forward primers for TCR Vbeta segments and 13 reverse primers for TCR Jbeta segments was used. A multiplex PCR assay on genomic DNA amplified the CDR3 region of rearranged TCR beta genes. On the Illumina HiSeq System, the amplified TCR beta libraries were sequenced as 87-base-pair reads. Concerning the study's data processing: A later analysis tallied 75 million to 95 million unique TCR beta chains across the 610 or so repertoires, and some 12 million of those chains were shared by two or more donors. To remove PCR and sequencing errors, raw reads were error-corrected and collapsed into unique sequences using a nearest-neighbor algorithm that merged closely related sequences. V, D and J gene segments were assigned by aligning CDR3 sequences to IMGT reference sequences. For a sequence to be retained, a match of at least six nucleotides was required to both a V gene segment and a J gene segment. Rearrangements were classified as productive when the CDR3 lacked stop codons and remained in frame with V and J, and all other rearrangements were classified as non-productive. Following IMGT convention, CDR3 was defined as the stretch from the second conserved V-encoded cysteine up to the conserved J-encoded phenylalanine. The earlier analysis of 500 to 600 of the donors excluded sequences that lacked an unambiguous match to a single V gene segment. In an earlier analysis of several hundred of the donors, V segments were called functional above 56.7% productive rearrangements and were called segregating when the between-donor standard deviation exceeded 5%. A statistical classification framework was built for diagnosing cytomegalovirus status from the catalog of TCR beta chain sequences. In a later analysis, V and J genes were assigned by comparing TCR nucleotide sequences against IMGT/GENE-DB human TR gene sequences. A later analysis assigned CDR3 sequences and most-parsimonious VDJ recombination scenarios with the TCRdist pipeline. A later analysis defined each TCR beta chain by its CDR3 amino acid sequence plus V-gene family, and excluded reads lacking a unique V-gene family. As a way to deal with suspected cross-contamination and a sequencing artifact, a later analysis dropped 592 nucleotide sequences that were highly shared and had low generation probability. In a later analysis, a clonal expansion index was calculated for each public chain from normalized within-repertoire ranks of inferred template counts. In a later analysis, generation probabilities were computed with a VDJ recombination model fitted to out-of-frame rearrangements, and the resulting probabilities were checked against IGoR. A later analysis scored TCR-TCR, TCR-HLA and TCR-CMV co-occurrence with hypergeometric tests, applying a repertoire-size bias correction to TCR pairs. To estimate false discovery rates, a later analysis permuted the HLA or CMV assignments 20 times. In a later analysis, co-occurring TCRs were grouped with DBSCAN, and TCRdist sequence similarity was added when clustering was performed within HLA-allele-positive subsets. Repertoires with fewer than 30,000 or more than 120,000 public chains were left out of co-occurrence clustering, as were about five repertoires with anomalous nucleotide sharing. TCRdb's version of the immuneACCESS table is confined to in-frame rearrangements and falls short of the full clone set. An unresolved V gene accounts for under half of the shortfall where checked; the remainder is of unknown origin. The V and J calls and clone size are taken from that table; D and trimming were inferred from the DNA. Across this sample there are roughly 120,000 clones, with over 70% seen only once. The ten biggest clones cover roughly 10% of the sample.

From the cysteine up to the phenylalanine, the CDR3 has a length of 21 residues. Solely the CDR3 DNA is kept, with 63 bases framed from the first base. V lost 0 bases and J lost 5 bases; the stretch between them is 31 bases long. CDR1 and CDR2 are read off the germline V gene (reference sequence) as WNHNN and SYGVQD. Overall results and qualifications from the work: When HLA alleles, especially DR and DQ, strongly co-occurred, attributing TCR associations to individual alleles was difficult. Three of the identified cytomegalovirus-associated TCR beta chains were confirmed in vitro to be specific for cytomegalovirus antigens. In an earlier analysis of more than 500 of the donors, most TCR beta V segments appeared in productive rearrangements about 87% or about 30% of the time, broadly matching IMGT annotations. In a later genetic analysis, a missense DCLRE1C variant was associated with V-gene and J-gene trimming of TCR beta chains, and the association was replicated in an independent cohort. In a later analysis, over 15,000 TCR beta sequences were associated with specific HLA alleles at a false discovery rate of 0.05. In both the original and validation cohorts, the classifier was reported to diagnose cytomegalovirus status with high specificity and sensitivity. In a later genetic analysis, fewer N-insertions in productive TCRs were reported among donors in an Asian-associated ancestry cluster than the approximately 670-donor mean. The only immune exposure information available for the cohort was CMV serostatus. In a later analysis, HLA-associated TCR beta chains were found to be more clonally expanded and to have lower generation probabilities than equally common non-associated chains. A further reported finding was that TCR beta sequences accurately predicted the HLA-A and HLA-B alleles for most subjects in the first cohort. Presence/absence analyses assumed roughly uniform sequencing depth across donors, an assumption that may not hold. A cluster of highly shared sequence variants was judged likely to be a technical artifact of the sequencing pipeline. Linkage disequilibrium might explain the correlated functional status among segregating V segments, but an unknown experimental factor could not be ruled out. Most CMV-associated TCR beta chains appeared to be HLA-restricted in a later analysis, and the HLA associations seemed to be driven largely by CMV exposure. Several of the top co-occurrence clusters appeared to be linked to parvovirus B19, influenza, CMV and Epstein-Barr virus, according to a later analysis. In the study, around 150 TCR beta chains were listed as associated with cytomegalovirus. Most TCR sequences were observed very rarely across donors, whereas some public TCRs were present in many individuals. Some IMGT-functional V segments, including TRBV6-2 and TRBV6-3, could not be distinguished by the 87-base-pair reads and were therefore excluded. In a later analysis, the rate of TCR association differed among HLA loci, with DRB1 alleles having the most associated TCRs and HLA-C alleles having the fewest. HLA typing was unavailable for some donors at each locus, so association tests used only the typed subset. Only TCR beta chains were sequenced in this cohort, and the absence of alpha or paired-chain data limited detectable features. Because counts were too low, seventeen rarely observed V segments, including chromosome 9 orphons, were excluded from the earlier analysis of roughly 580 of the donors. The authors suggested that the approach could potentially be extended to other disease states and immunological phenotypes.

This sequence was found in a woman between 45 and 65 years old in good health and CMV-seropositive. Sequences were obtained from PBMCs. Recombination joined TRBV10-1 with TRBJ1-1; tentative D gene TRBD1, with 6 bases matching. The CDR3 corresponds to CASSESVPGARGMAQRTEAFF. The sequence in DNA is TGCGCCAGCAGTGAGTCGGTCCCAGGGGCGCGGGGGATGGCACAGCGGACTGAAGCTTTCTTT.